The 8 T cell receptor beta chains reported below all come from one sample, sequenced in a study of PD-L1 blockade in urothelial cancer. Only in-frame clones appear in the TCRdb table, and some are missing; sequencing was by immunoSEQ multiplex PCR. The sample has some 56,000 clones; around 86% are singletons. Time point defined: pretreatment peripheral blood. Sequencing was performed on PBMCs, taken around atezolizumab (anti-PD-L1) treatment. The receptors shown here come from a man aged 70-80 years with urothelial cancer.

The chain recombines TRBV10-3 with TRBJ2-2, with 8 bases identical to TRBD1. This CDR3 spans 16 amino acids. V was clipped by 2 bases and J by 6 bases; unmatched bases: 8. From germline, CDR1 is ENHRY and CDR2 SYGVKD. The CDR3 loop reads CAISEPGRRGPGELFF. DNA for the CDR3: TGTGCCATCAGTGAGCCGGGGCGCAGGGGGCCCGGGGAGCTGTTTTTT.

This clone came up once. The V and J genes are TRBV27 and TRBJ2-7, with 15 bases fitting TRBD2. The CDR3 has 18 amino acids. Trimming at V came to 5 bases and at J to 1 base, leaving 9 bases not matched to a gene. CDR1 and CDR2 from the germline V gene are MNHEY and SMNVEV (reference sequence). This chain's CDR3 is CASSPWGLAGGPSYEQYF. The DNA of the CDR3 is TGTGCCAGCAGTCCATGGGGACTAGCGGGAGGTCCTTCCTACGAGCAGTACTTC.

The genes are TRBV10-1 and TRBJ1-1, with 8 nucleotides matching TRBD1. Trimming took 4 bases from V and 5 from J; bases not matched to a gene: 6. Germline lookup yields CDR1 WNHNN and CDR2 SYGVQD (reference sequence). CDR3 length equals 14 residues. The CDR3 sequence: CASSGQGKETEAFF. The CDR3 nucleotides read TGCGCCAGCAGTGGACAGGGGAAGGAGACTGAAGCTTTCTTT.

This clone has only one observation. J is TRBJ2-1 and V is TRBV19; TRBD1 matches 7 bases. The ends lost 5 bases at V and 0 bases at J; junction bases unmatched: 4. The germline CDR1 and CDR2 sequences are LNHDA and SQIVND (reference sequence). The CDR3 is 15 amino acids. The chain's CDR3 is CASSVTGSSYNEQFF. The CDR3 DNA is TGTGCCAGTAGTGTGACAGGGAGCTCCTACAATGAGCAGTTCTTC.

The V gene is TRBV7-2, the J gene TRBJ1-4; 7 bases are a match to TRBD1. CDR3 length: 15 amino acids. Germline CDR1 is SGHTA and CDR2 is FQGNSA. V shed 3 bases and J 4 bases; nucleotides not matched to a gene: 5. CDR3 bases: TGTGCCAGCAGCTTTGACAGGGAAAATAATGAAAAACTGTTTTTT. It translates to CASSFDRENNEKLFF.

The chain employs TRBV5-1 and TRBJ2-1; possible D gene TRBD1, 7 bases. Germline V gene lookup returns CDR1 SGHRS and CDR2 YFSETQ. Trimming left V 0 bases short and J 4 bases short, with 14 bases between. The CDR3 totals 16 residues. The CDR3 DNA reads TGCGCCAGCAGCTTGGATCCAGGGGGGTCATACAATGAGCAGTTCTTC. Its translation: CASSLDPGGSYNEQFF. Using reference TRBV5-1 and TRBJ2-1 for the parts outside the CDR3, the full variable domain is KAGVTQTPRYLIKTRGQQVTLSCSPISGHRSVSWYQQTPGQGLQFLFEYFSETQRNKGNFPGRFSGRQFSNSRSEMNVSTLELGDSALYLCASSLDPGGSYNEQFFGPGTRLTVL.

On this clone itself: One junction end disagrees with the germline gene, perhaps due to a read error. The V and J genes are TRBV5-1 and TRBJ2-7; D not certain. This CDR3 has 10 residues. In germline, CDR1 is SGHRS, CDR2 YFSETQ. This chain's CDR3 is CASVERPQSF. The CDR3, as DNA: TGCGCCAGCGTCGAGCGCCCCCAGAGCTTC. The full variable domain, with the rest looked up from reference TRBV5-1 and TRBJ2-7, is KAGVTQTPRYLIKTRGQQVTLSCSPISGHRSVSWYQQTPGQGLQFLFEYFSETQRNKGNFPGRFSGRQFSNSRSEMNVSTLELGDSALYLCASVERPQSFGPGTRLTVT.

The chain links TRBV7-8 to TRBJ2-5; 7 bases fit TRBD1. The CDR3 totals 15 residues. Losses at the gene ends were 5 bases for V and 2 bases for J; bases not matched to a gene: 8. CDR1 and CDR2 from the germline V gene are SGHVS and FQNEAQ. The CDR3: CASSALGTVQETQYF. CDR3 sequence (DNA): TGTGCCAGCAGCGCCCTCGGGACAGTACAAGAGACCCAGTACTTC. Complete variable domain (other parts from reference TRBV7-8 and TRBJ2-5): GAGVSQSPRYKVAKRGQDVALRCDPISGHVSLFWYQQALGQGPEFLTYFQNEAQLDKSGLPSDRFFAERPEGSVSTLKIQRTQQEDSAVYLCASSALGTVQETQYFGPGTRLLVL.